A single sample gave rise to the 13 T cell receptor beta chains below, sequenced in a study of response to subunit inactivated influenza vaccine. TCRdb analysed the RT-PCR reads with MiXCR anew, one entry per CDR3 protein. The sample consists of more than 550,000 distinct CDR3 sequences, roughly 10% of them appearing once. A further study also used this sample, focusing on T cells expressing NK-cell markers. That study reports: The authors generated TCR beta cDNA through 5'RACE template switching with UMIs.

The sequencing used PBMCs from blood, collected on the day of vaccination. These receptor sequences come from a man in his forties or fifties who received an inactivated influenza vaccine.

This clonotype was seen ten or more times. The V gene is TRBV5-1, the J gene TRBJ1-2; D is unresolved. The CDR3 runs to 15 residues. V was shortened by 0 bases and J by 3 bases, with 12 bases between the two germline ends. Per the germline V gene, CDR1 is SGHRS and CDR2 is YFSETQ. CDR3 sequence: CASSLVAGSHYGYTF. CDR3 coding DNA: TGCGCCAGCAGCTTGGTTGCGGGTAGCCACTATGGCTACACCTTC.

As DNA, the CDR3 is TGCAGTGTTCCAACAGGGGCCTCTGAAAAACTGTTTTTT. Translating it yields CSVPTGASEKLFF. V gene TRBV20-1 combines with J gene TRBJ1-4; 7 nucleotides line up with TRBD1. The CDR3 has 13 residues. J was trimmed by 7 bases and V by 7 bases; bases with no gene match: 9. Looked up from germline, CDR1 is DFQATT and CDR2 is SNEGSKA (reference sequence).

This clonotype was seen a handful of times. The DNA of the CDR3 is TGTGCCAGCAGTTCCTTCGGGGTGGGAGGACTAGCTCTCTATGAGCAGTTCTTC. Its protein product is CASSSFGVGGLALYEQFF. The rearrangement links TRBV12-3 or TRBV12-4 to TRBJ2-1, with TRBD2 matching 8 bases. V lost 4 bases and J lost 8; bases outside the gene matches: 19. The CDR3 spans 18 residues.

Only a few counts were recorded for this clonotype. The rearrangement uses TRBV7-8 and TRBJ2-2; 12 bases map to TRBD2. The junction had 14 bases not matched to a gene; V was cut back by 2 bases and J by 4 bases. The CDR3 is 20 amino acids. Germline V gene sequence: CDR1 SGHVS, CDR2 FQNEAQ. This CDR3 reads CASSLISPLAGGLGTGELFF. DNA of the CDR3: TGTGCCAGCAGCTTAATTTCCCCGCTAGCGGGGGGGCTGGGCACCGGGGAGCTGTTTTTT.

CDR3 loop: CASSFRRRLAGLRSSYEQYF. The DNA for the CDR3 is TGTGCCAGCAGTTTTCGTCGCCGACTAGCGGGACTTAGGAGCTCCTACGAGCAGTACTTC. The chain carries TRBV12-3 or TRBV12-4 and TRBJ2-7; 11 bases agree with TRBD2. The CDR3 totals 20 residues. V was pared by 3 bases and J by 0 bases, with 16 bases of the junction left unmatched.

The CDR3 region is CASSLMLAGENNEQFF. As DNA, the CDR3 is TGCGCCAGCAGCTTGATGTTAGCGGGGGAGAACAATGAGCAGTTCTTC. J is TRBJ2-1 and V is TRBV5-1, with TRBD2 matching over 9 bases. Germline values: CDR1 SGHRS, CDR2 YFSETQ. Germline trimming cut 1 base from V and 5 bases from J; bases unmatched to any gene: 7. This CDR3 spans 16 amino acids. The full variable domain, completed using reference TRBV5-1 and TRBJ2-1, is KAGVTQTPRYLIKTRGQQVTLSCSPISGHRSVSWYQQTPGQGLQFLFEYFSETQRNKGNFPGRFSGRQFSNSRSEMNVSTLELGDSALYLCASSLMLAGENNEQFFGPGTRLTVL.

This clonotype has a handful of counts. The chain employs TRBV20-1 and TRBJ1-6; possibly TRBD1 for D (5 bases). Germline assignment: CDR1 DFQATT and CDR2 SNEGSKA (reference sequence). This CDR3 has 12 amino acids. Between the trimmed V and J ends, which lost 3 bases and 6 bases, there was a span of 6 bases. Here the CDR3 DNA reads TGCAGTGCTAGTGACAGTAATTCACCCCTCCACTTT. This encodes CSASDSNSPLHF.

In this sample, this clonotype turned up once. The chain links TRBV12-3 or TRBV12-4 to TRBJ2-7; 8 nucleotides line up with TRBD1. This CDR3 spans 16 amino acids. V lost 1 base and J lost 3; bases outside the gene matches: 8. In DNA, the CDR3 is TGTGCCAGCAGTTTAGGTCCCGGGACAGGTGACTACGAGCAGTACTTC. This encodes CASSLGPGTGDYEQYF.

This clonotype was detected ten times or more. This chain connects TRBV10-3 to TRBJ2-2, with D possibly being TRBD1 (6 bases). The V and J ends lost 3 bases and 4 bases respectively, with 6 bases between them. Per germline, CDR1 ENHRY and CDR2 SYGVKD. CDR3 length equals 13 residues. The CDR3 loop is CAISEGGTGELFF. The CDR3 nucleotides read TGTGCCATCAGTGAAGGGGGCACCGGGGAGCTGTTTTTT.

The gene calls are TRBV4-3 and TRBJ2-3; 14 bases match TRBD2. Looked up from germline, CDR1 is LGHNA and CDR2 is YSLEER. V shed 1 base and J 5 bases; nucleotides not matched to a gene: 5. CDR3 size: 17 residues. CDR3 region: CASSQGLAGGPGDTQYF. The DNA for the CDR3 is TGCGCCAGCAGCCAAGGACTAGCGGGAGGGCCCGGAGATACGCAGTATTTT.

In this sample, this clonotype turned up a few times. This chain links TRBV15 with TRBJ2-5; D not resolved. Trimming took off 2 bases at V and 2 bases at J, with 3 bases between the two ends. CDR3 size: 12 residues. CDR1 and CDR2 (germline): LNHNV, YYDKDF (reference sequence). Here the CDR3 DNA reads TGTGCCACCAGCAGAACTCAAGAGACCCAGTACTTC. Encoded protein: CATSRTQETQYF.

The table lists this clonotype with many counts. V is TRBV7-2 and J is TRBJ2-7; 12 bases agree with TRBD2. Germline V lookup: CDR1 SGHTA, CDR2 FQGNSA. V was pared by 6 bases and J by 4 bases, with 7 bases of the junction left unmatched. The CDR3 spans 15 residues. The CDR3 spells CASRPRLAGVYEQYF. CDR3 DNA sequence: TGTGCCAGCAGACCCCGACTAGCGGGAGTTTACGAGCAGTACTTC. The full variable domain, with the rest looked up from reference TRBV7-2 and TRBJ2-7, is GAGVSQSPSNKVTEKGKDVELRCDPISGHTALYWYRQSLGQGLEFLIYFQGNSAPDKSGLPSDRFSAERTGGSVSTLTIQRTQQEDSAVYLCASRPRLAGVYEQYFGPGTRLTVT.

The table lists this clonotype with a few counts. V is TRBV27 and J is TRBJ2-1, with 15 bases matching TRBD2. Unmatched junction bases numbered 9, after V lost 5 bases and J lost 4 bases. CDR3 length: 18 amino acids. The germline CDR1 and CDR2 sequences are MNHEY and SMNVEV (reference sequence). The CDR3 sequence is CASSLGLAGGPGYNEQFF. In nucleotides, the CDR3 is TGTGCCAGCAGTCTAGGACTAGCGGGAGGGCCGGGTTACAATGAGCAGTTCTTC.